This TCR beta chain was captured in a study of T cell repertoires in cytomegalovirus infection. Across the study: Public TCR beta signatures provided an indication of both CMV infection and a matching HLA type.

This clonotype was counted between two and nine times. Its cognate antigen is unknown. Germline V gene lookup returns CDR1 SEHNR and CDR2 FQNEAQ (reference sequence). V was trimmed by 1 base and J by 2 bases, leaving 8 bases between them. This CDR3 has 14 amino acids. TCRdb processed the reads anew with MiXCR; each CDR3 protein has one entry. This sample carries 680,000 or so distinct CDR3 sequences, 33% of them seen once, and the ten largest clones take roughly 18%. This TCR was recovered from a human donor in good health (CMV status not recorded). Some clones in this sample may be carry-over from other donors' samples. V is TRBV7-9 and J is TRBJ2-5; D gene ambiguous. The material was cultured PBMCs, obtained from culture after CMV antigen stimulation. The CDR3 is CASSLVQQQETQYF. CDR3 bases: TGTGCCAGCAGCTTAGTTCAACAACAAGAGACCCAGTACTTC.